The next 32 T cell receptor beta chains were all read from a single sample in a study of regulatory T cells in long-lasting Graves disease. According to the study, TCR beta libraries were built with iRepertoire HTBI primers and CDR3-region Arm-PCR. TCRdb processed the multiplex PCR reads anew with MiXCR; each CDR3 protein has one entry. Of roughly 450,000 distinct CDR3 sequences in the sample, around 24% were seen once. The time point was: persistent/refractory GD, antithyroid drugs over 5 years with positive TRAb. Extracted PBMC RNA gave rise to the TCR library. Sequences were derived from peripheral blood mononuclear cells (PBMCs), sampled when the disease was refractory, from a patient treated with antithyroid drugs. All receptors come from a female donor with Graves disease.

The chain joins TRBV10-3 to TRBJ1-1, with a tentative D call TRBD1 (5 bases). Trimming took 8 bases from V and 5 from J, leaving 18 bases between them. This CDR3 spans 14 amino acids. Germline V gene sequence: CDR1 ENHRY, CDR2 SYGVKD. CDR3 nucleotides: TGTGCCATCGGGGGGGGGAGGTCGGGGACTGAAGCTTTCTTT. Translated: CAIGGGRSGTEAFF.

This chain joins TRBV19 and TRBJ1-1; D is perhaps TRBD1 (5 bases). The CDR3 is made up of 14 amino acids. V was clipped by 5 bases and J by 0 bases, with 10 bases between them. Germline-derived CDR1 and CDR2 are LNHDA and SQIVND (reference sequence). As DNA, the CDR3 is TGTGCCAGTAGTCGGGGAGGGGTGAACACTGAAGCTTTCTTT. This translates into CASSRGGVNTEAFF.

In its sample, this clonotype was seen many times. The gene calls are TRBV28 and TRBJ1-2, with 8 bases lining up with TRBD1. The CDR3 sequence is 14 residues long. Trimming removed 4 bases from V and 4 bases from J; junction bases left unmatched: 5. Germline CDR1 MDHEN, CDR2 SYDVKM. This CDR3 reads CASSSTGGGYGYTF. CDR3 in DNA: TGTGCCAGCAGTTCAACAGGGGGAGGCTATGGCTACACCTTC.

This clonotype was seen repeatedly, ten times or more. This chain links TRBV30 with TRBJ1-1; maybe TRBD1 (5 bases). V dropped 5 bases and J dropped 8 bases, with 9 bases sitting between them. From germline, CDR1 is GTSNPN and CDR2 SVGIG (reference sequence). The CDR3 consists of 10 residues. This CDR3 is CAWARGEAFF. CDR3 in DNA: TGTGCCTGGGCTAGGGGAGAAGCTTTCTTT.

This clonotype was detected a few times. This chain uses TRBV2 with TRBJ2-5; 11 bases match TRBD2. The better agreement between TRBJ2-1 and the DNA end casts doubt on the J call. The CDR3 length is 16 residues. Germline CDR1 reads SNHLY; CDR2 reads FYNNEI. CDR3 amino acids: CASSPRPWTSGWEQFF. The CDR3 region has the DNA TGTGCCAGCAGTCCCCGCCCGTGGACTAGCGGGTGGGAGCAGTTCTTC.

This chain connects TRBV7-9 to TRBJ2-1; D is ambiguous. Trimming left V 5 bases short and J 0 bases short, with 23 bases between. CDR1 is SEHNR and CDR2 is FQNEAQ in the germline V gene (reference sequence). There are 19 residues in the CDR3. The CDR3 sequence: CASSLTITWTASSYNEQFF. The CDR3 nucleotides read TGTGCCAGCAGCCTAACAATTACCTGGACCGCCAGCTCCTACAATGAGCAGTTCTTC.

J is TRBJ2-2 and V is TRBV3-1; 7 bases fit TRBD1. The V gene's germline CDR1 is LGHDT and CDR2 YNNKEL (reference sequence). V dropped 6 bases and J dropped 4; count of bases not matched to a gene: 11. The CDR3 sequence is 16 residues long. The CDR3 DNA reads TGTGCCAGCAGACAAACCGGGACAGTTTTCACCGGGGAGCTGTTTTTT. Its protein product is CASRQTGTVFTGELFF.

The chain combines TRBV28 with TRBJ2-3; a possible D gene is TRBD1 (5 bases). Deletions cut 3 bases from V and 0 bases from J, with 13 bases between. Looked up from germline, CDR1 is MDHEN and CDR2 is SYDVKM. This CDR3 has 16 residues. The CDR3 sequence is CASSFQSGISTDTQYF. The CDR3 DNA follows: TGTGCCAGCAGTTTTCAGTCAGGGATTAGCACAGATACGCAGTATTTT.

This clonotype was counted only a few times. This chain uses TRBV12-3 or TRBV12-4 with TRBJ2-3; unclear D gene. This CDR3 is built from 13 residues. V was clipped by 6 bases and J by 4 bases, with 11 bases between them. The CDR3 DNA sequence: TGTGCCAGCAGACGGATGAGACCAGATACGCAGTATTTT. Translated: CASRRMRPDTQYF.

This clonotype was recorded at least ten times. The chain carries TRBV5-6 and TRBJ1-2; D remains ambiguous. Germline V gene data show CDR1 as SGHDT and CDR2 as YYEEEE. CDR3 length: 14 residues. V lost 4 bases and J lost 2, with 12 bases in between. The CDR3 bases are TGTGCCAGCAGCCCGTCTCCGGCAAACTATGGCTACACCTTC. This translates into CASSPSPANYGYTF.

This clonotype was counted ten times or more. The chain links TRBV2 to TRBJ1-1, with D perhaps TRBD1 (6 bases). This CDR3 spans 13 amino acids. V was trimmed by 6 bases and J by 3 bases, leaving 11 bases between them. The germline gives CDR1 SNHLY, CDR2 FYNNEI. The CDR3 is CASRGGSDTEAFF. The CDR3 bases are TGTGCCAGCAGAGGGGGGTCGGACACTGAAGCTTTCTTT. Full variable domain (missing parts from reference TRBV2 and TRBJ1-1): EPEVTQTPSHQVTQMGQEVILRCVPISNHLYFYWYRQILGQKVEFLVSFYNNEISEKSEIFDDQFSVERPDGSNFTLKIRSTKLEDSAMYFCASRGGSDTEAFFGQGTRLTVV.

As to this clonotype: With a much larger clone just one base away, this may be a read error. The gene calls are TRBV2 and TRBJ1-4, with a tentative D call TRBD1 (6 bases). Per germline, CDR1 SNHLY and CDR2 FYNNEI. The V end was cut by 5 bases, the J end by 3 bases, with 16 bases between. CDR3 length: 16 amino acids. The CDR3 DNA follows: TGTGCCAGCAGTTTACAGGGTTTGCGGGCTAATGAAAAACTGTTTTTT. Amino acid sequence: CASSLQGLRANEKLFF.

This clonotype was seen at least ten times. This rearrangement joins TRBV28 to TRBJ2-4; D not certain. Germline V CDR1 and CDR2: MDHEN, SYDVKM. Trimming shortened V by 1 base and J by 4 bases, and 8 bases separated the two germline ends. The CDR3 is made up of 14 amino acids. In DNA, the CDR3 is TGTGCCAGCAGTTTATTAGTGACTAAAAACATTCAGTACTTC. This gives the protein CASSLLVTKNIQYF.

This sequence joins TRBV20-1 and TRBJ1-1; D not resolved. With 2 bases removed from V and 0 bases from J, the gap between germline ends came to 13 bases. Germline CDR1 reads DFQATT; CDR2 reads SNEGSKA (reference sequence). The CDR3 is made up of 15 amino acids. The DNA for the CDR3 is TGCAGTGCTAGAAGGATGCGGGAAATGAACACTGAAGCTTTCTTT. Protein product: CSARRMREMNTEAFF.

This clonotype was counted a few times. The V and J genes are TRBV3-1 and TRBJ1-3; D gene unclear. Trimming took 0 bases from V and 4 from J, leaving 7 bases between them. The CDR3 length is 14 residues. Germline CDR1 and CDR2: LGHDT and YNNKEL (reference sequence). DNA for the CDR3: TGTGCCAGCAGCCAAGATAATCGCGGAAACACCATATATTTT. It yields the protein CASSQDNRGNTIYF.

J is TRBJ1-3 and V is TRBV3-1; D may be TRBD1 (5 bases). Looked up from germline, CDR1 is LGHDT and CDR2 is YNNKEL (reference sequence). Trimming stripped 3 bases from V and 1 base from J, with 7 bases between. The CDR3 is 14 amino acids. CDR3 DNA: TGTGCCAGCAGCCAGGGGGGTTCTGGAAACACCATATATTTT. This gives the protein CASSQGGSGNTIYF.

In this sample, this clonotype turned up a few times. The chain is built from TRBV20-1 and TRBJ2-5; 11 bases map to TRBD2. Germline V CDR1 and CDR2: DFQATT, SNEGSKA (reference sequence). Unmatched junction bases numbered 8, after V lost 3 bases and J lost 5 bases. The CDR3 consists of 15 residues. Written as DNA, the CDR3 is TGCAGTGCTAGCCTCCCTAGCGGGAGGTGGGAGACCCAGTACTTC. Protein sequence: CSASLPSGRWETQYF.

The J gene is TRBJ1-1, the V gene TRBV4-2; D call uncertain. Germline V gives CDR1 LGHNA, CDR2 YNFKEQ. V was cut by 0 bases and J by 6 bases, with 14 bases left in between. The CDR3 extends over 15 amino acids. The CDR3 DNA reads as TGTGCCAGCAGCCAAGAGCATCAAGGGTCGGCTGAAGCTTTCTTT. Protein product: CASSQEHQGSAEAFF.

This chain joins TRBV5-1 and TRBJ2-7; TRBD1 matches 7 bases. The CDR3 consists of 17 residues. Per the germline V gene, CDR1 is SGHRS and CDR2 is YFSETQ. The J segment lost 2 bases and the V segment lost 1 base, leaving 12 bases of the junction unmatched. CDR3 region: CASSLTWTGRVPYEQYF. The CDR3 bases are TGCGCCAGCAGCTTGACGTGGACAGGCAGAGTACCCTACGAGCAGTACTTC. Full variable domain (rest looked up from reference TRBV5-1 and TRBJ2-7): KAGVTQTPRYLIKTRGQQVTLSCSPISGHRSVSWYQQTPGQGLQFLFEYFSETQRNKGNFPGRFSGRQFSNSRSEMNVSTLELGDSALYLCASSLTWTGRVPYEQYFGPGTRLTVT.

This clonotype was detected many times. The chain is built from TRBV28 and TRBJ2-5; 14 bases align to TRBD2. The CDR3 is 16 residues long. With V trimmed by 4 bases and J by 7 bases, 8 bases remained unmatched. CDR1 MDHEN and CDR2 SYDVKM come from the germline V gene. In nucleotides, the CDR3 is TGTGCCAGCAGTTCGTCCGGGACTAGCGGGAGCGGGACCCAGTACTTC. Amino acid sequence: CASSSSGTSGSGTQYF. Variable domain in full (rest from reference TRBV28 and TRBJ2-5): DVKVTQSSRYLVKRTGEKVFLECVQDMDHENMFWYRQDPGLGLRLIYFSYDVKMKEKGDIPEGYSVSREKKERFSLILESASTNQTSMYLCASSSSGTSGSGTQYFGPGTRLLVL.

This clonotype showed up many times. The V call is TRBV29-1, the J call TRBJ2-2, with D possibly being TRBD2 (6 bases). This CDR3 region has 15 residues. The germline gives CDR1 SQVTM, CDR2 ANQGSEA. Deletions cut 3 bases from V and 6 bases from J, with 17 bases between. CDR3 sequence: CSVERRGKYSGELFF. The CDR3 DNA is TGCAGCGTTGAGAGGCGCGGGAAATACTCCGGGGAGCTGTTTTTT.

This clonotype has ten or more counts. Here the CDR3 DNA reads TGTGCCAGCAGTCAACCGGGACTAGCACGGGAGACCCAGTACTTC. This sequence encodes CASSQPGLARETQYF. The chain has TRBV28 and TRBJ2-5, with 9 bases fitting TRBD2. Unmatched junction bases numbered 9, after V lost 5 bases and J lost 5 bases. The length of the CDR3 is 15 residues. CDR1 is MDHEN and CDR2 is SYDVKM in the germline V gene. Supplemented by reference TRBV28 and TRBJ2-5, the full variable domain reads DVKVTQSSRYLVKRTGEKVFLECVQDMDHENMFWYRQDPGLGLRLIYFSYDVKMKEKGDIPEGYSVSREKKERFSLILESASTNQTSMYLCASSQPGLARETQYFGPGTRLLVL.

The chain is built from TRBV6-1 and TRBJ2-7; D is unresolved. Germline V gene sequence: CDR1 MNHNS, CDR2 SASEGT. Deletions cut 1 base from V and 3 bases from J, with 7 bases between. The CDR3 extends over 13 amino acids. In DNA form, the CDR3 reads TGTGCCAGCAGTGAAGGGCTATACTACGAGCAGTACTTC. Residues: CASSEGLYYEQYF.

This clonotype was recorded many times. The chain carries TRBV28 and TRBJ1-2; 9 positions match TRBD1. With V trimmed by 2 bases and J by 6 bases, 16 bases remained unmatched. From germline, CDR1 is MDHEN and CDR2 SYDVKM. The CDR3 consists of 18 residues. Here the CDR3 reads CASSLNAPHSGQGDGYTF. Written as DNA, the CDR3 is TGTGCCAGCAGTTTAAATGCACCCCACTCGGGACAGGGTGATGGCTACACCTTC.

V is TRBV7-3 and J is TRBJ2-7, with D perhaps assigned TRBD1 or TRBD2 (5 bases each). CDR3 length: 15 amino acids. CDR1 is SGHTA and CDR2 is FQGTGA in the germline V gene. Deletions cut 2 bases from V and 3 bases from J, with 14 bases between. CDR3 amino acids: CASSLVAGSHYEQYF. The CDR3 DNA follows: TGTGCCAGCAGCTTAGTGGCAGGGAGTCACTACGAGCAGTACTTC.

The J gene is TRBJ2-5, the V gene TRBV29-1; 11 nucleotides match TRBD1. Germline CDR1 reads SQVTM; CDR2 reads ANQGSEA. The CDR3 totals 17 residues. The CDR3 reads CQRCKSCGDRGSETQYF. DNA of the CDR3: TGCCAGCGTTGTAAGTCGTGCGGGGACAGGGGGTCAGAGACCCAGTACTTC.

In this sample, this clonotype turned up a few times. This sequence joins TRBV19 and TRBJ1-1; a possible D gene is TRBD1 (5 bases). Looked up from germline, CDR1 is LNHDA and CDR2 is SQIVND (reference sequence). Trimming pared 0 bases from V and 8 bases from J, leaving 16 bases between. CDR3 length: 15 amino acids. The CDR3 DNA sequence: TGTGCCAGTAGTATAGATCAATCCGGGGCACGAGAAGCTTTCTTT. Protein product: CASSIDQSGAREAFF.

This clonotype was counted many times. The V and J genes are TRBV10-3 and TRBJ2-7; TRBD1 matches at 9 bases. This CDR3 is 14 amino acids long. Germline V lookup: CDR1 ENHRY, CDR2 SYGVKD. V trimming: 6 bases; J trimming: 4 bases; junction bases outside the gene matches: 7. The CDR3 DNA reads TGTGCCATCAGGGGAGGGGACAGGGTTTACGAGCAGTACTTC. It codes for CAIRGGDRVYEQYF.

V is TRBV7-9 and J is TRBJ1-4; D not certain. The CDR3 runs 15 residues. V dropped 0 bases and J dropped 5 bases, with 10 bases sitting between them. CDR1 is SEHNR, CDR2 FQNEAQ, per germline (reference sequence). The DNA for the CDR3 is TGTGCCAGCAGCTTAGCGGCAGTTATAAATGAAAAACTGTTTTTT. It specifies CASSLAAVINEKLFF.

The chain carries TRBV12-5 and TRBJ1-2, with 7 bases matching TRBD1. V dropped 0 bases and J dropped 5; count of bases not matched to a gene: 12. The CDR3 runs 17 residues. Germline assignment: CDR1 LGHNT and CDR2 FRNRAP. Here the CDR3 reads CASGLVLDRDPLYGYTF. DNA of the CDR3: TGTGCTAGTGGTTTGGTGCTCGACAGGGATCCTCTTTATGGCTACACCTTC.

There are many counts of this clonotype. The V call is TRBV6-2 or TRBV6-3, the J call TRBJ2-1; 13 bases align to TRBD2. The J segment lost 3 bases and the V segment lost 8 bases, leaving 1 base of the junction unmatched. Germline CDR1 MNHEY, CDR2 SVGEGT. The CDR3 consists of 14 residues. CDR3 in amino acids: CASGLAGVYNEQFF. The CDR3 nucleotides are TGTGCCAGCGGACTAGCGGGAGTCTACAATGAGCAGTTCTTC.

This clonotype was seen repeatedly, ten times or more. The rearrangement joins TRBV29-1 to TRBJ1-5, with TRBD1 identical over 8 bases. Germline CDR1 reads SQVTM; CDR2 reads ANQGSEA. CDR3 length equals 13 residues. The J segment lost 5 bases and the V segment lost 6 bases, leaving 6 bases of the junction unmatched. CDR3 coding DNA: TGCAGCGTGGGGGACAGGCCCGATCAGCCCCAGCATTTT. As protein: CSVGDRPDQPQHF.